The 13 T cell receptor beta chains reported below all come from one sample, sequenced in a study of cytotoxic CD8 clonotypes in ibrutinib-treated CLL. Sequencing was performed with immunoSEQ multiplex PCR; in TCRdb, only in-frame clones are kept and a portion is missing. This sample has a few hundred thousand clones, with 80% found just once. The sequencing here drew on PBMCs, taken before ibrutinib treatment. The receptors here all came from a human donor with chronic lymphocytic leukemia.

The rearrangement uses TRBV27 and TRBJ2-1; 8 nucleotides line up with TRBD2. The CDR3 consists of 15 residues. CDR1 is MNHEY, CDR2 SMNVEV, per germline (reference sequence). The V gene end was trimmed by 1 base and the J gene end by 7 bases; junction bases not matched to a gene: 6. In DNA, the CDR3 is TGTGCCAGCAGTTTATTCGGGAGGGGGAGGAATGAGCAGTTCTTC. This codes for CASSLFGRGRNEQFF.

The V call is TRBV5-4, the J call TRBJ2-1, with 13 positions matching TRBD2. The CDR3 is 18 residues long. J gave up 4 bases and V 0 bases, and 7 bases lay outside the gene matches. Per germline, CDR1 SGHNT and CDR2 YYREEE (reference sequence). The CDR3: CASSLAGTSGTWYNEQFF. CDR3 coding DNA: TGTGCCAGCAGCTTGGCCGGGACTAGCGGGACATGGTACAATGAGCAGTTCTTC.

The sample holds a few counts of this clone. The gene calls are TRBV4-2 and TRBJ2-1; 7 bases are a match to TRBD2. J lost 8 bases, V lost 0 bases, and 10 bases had no gene match. Germline V gives CDR1 LGHNA, CDR2 YNFKEQ. The CDR3 spans 16 residues. The DNA for the CDR3 is TGTGCCAGCAGCCAAGAGACGACTAGCATGTGGGATGAGCAGTTCTTC. This encodes CASSQETTSMWDEQFF.

This chain connects TRBV4-3 to TRBJ2-3; D could derive from TRBD1 or TRBD2 (5 bases each). The V end lost 1 base, the J end lost 3 bases, and 17 bases lay between the germline ends. Looked up from germline, CDR1 is LGHNA and CDR2 is YSLEER. This CDR3 spans 17 amino acids. The CDR3 protein is CASSQVGPPGSTDTQYF. The CDR3 coding sequence is TGCGCCAGCAGCCAAGTCGGTCCCCCAGGGAGTACAGATACGCAGTATTTT.

This clone was observed a single time. This chain joins TRBV11-2 and TRBJ2-1; 9 nucleotides line up with TRBD1. The junction had 5 bases not matched to a gene; V was cut back by 4 bases and J by 4 bases. Germline-derived CDR1 and CDR2 are SGHAT and FQNNGV. The CDR3 is 15 amino acids. Written as DNA, the CDR3 is TGTGCCAGCAGCTCTCGACAGGGGGTTTACAATGAGCAGTTCTTC. It is translated as CASSSRQGVYNEQFF.

The DNA of the CDR3 is TGTGCCAGTAGTAGTGGGCTAGCGGGACAGTTTGAGCAGTTCTTC. Residues: CASSSGLAGQFEQFF. The rearrangement joins TRBV19 to TRBJ2-1; TRBD2 matches 9 bases. CDR1 and CDR2 (germline): LNHDA, SQIVND (reference sequence). V lost 4 bases, J lost 9 bases, and 10 bases stayed unmatched. This CDR3 is 15 amino acids long.

This clone was recorded a few times. This chain joins TRBV27 and TRBJ1-5; weak D call: TRBD1 (5 bases). V lost 0 bases to trimming and J lost 3 bases, with 15 bases between them. The CDR3 is 17 amino acids. Germline lookup yields CDR1 MNHEY and CDR2 SMNVEV (reference sequence). The CDR3 protein is CASSLSRGAADNQPQHF. CDR3 nucleotides: TGTGCCAGCAGTTTATCAAGGGGCGCAGCGGACAATCAGCCCCAGCATTTT.

V gene TRBV5-4 combines with J gene TRBJ1-4, with D perhaps matching TRBD1 (6 bases). CDR3 length equals 16 residues. Germline CDR1 is SGHNT and CDR2 is YYREEE (reference sequence). Trimming left V 4 bases short and J 0 bases short, with 13 bases between. The DNA for the CDR3 is TGTGCCAGCAGCGCGGACAGCGATGCAACTAATGAAAAACTGTTTTTT. The encoded protein is CASSADSDATNEKLFF.

This clone was counted between two and nine times. V usage is TRBV7-8 and J usage is TRBJ2-6, with D tentatively TRBD2 (6 bases). Germline assignment: CDR1 SGHVS and CDR2 FQNEAQ. The CDR3 runs to 16 residues. V was cut by 4 bases and J by 0 bases, with 10 bases left in between. The CDR3 DNA reads as TGTGCCAGCAGCTCCCGGAGGGCCTCTGGGGCCAACGTCCTGACTTTC. Its protein product is CASSSRRASGANVLTF.

The rearrangement joins TRBV10-1 to TRBJ2-1, with D unresolved. The CDR3 sequence is 11 residues long. The V gene's germline CDR1 is WNHNN and CDR2 SYGVQD (reference sequence). The V end lost 6 bases, the J end lost 4 bases, and 4 bases lay between the germline ends. CDR3 coding DNA: TGCGCCAGCAGCGAATACAATGAGCAGTTCTTC. This gives the protein CASSEYNEQFF.

J is TRBJ2-2 and V is TRBV9; 13 nucleotides agree with TRBD2. The CDR3 totals 17 residues. In germline, CDR1 is SGDLS, CDR2 YYNGEE. The J segment lost 1 base and the V segment lost 3 bases, leaving 3 bases of the junction unmatched. The CDR3 bases are TGTGCCAGCAGCGCCAGGACTAGCGGGGGGAACACCGGGGAGCTGTTTTTT. The encoded protein is CASSARTSGGNTGELFF.

The rearrangement uses TRBV30 and TRBJ2-7; D possibly uses TRBD1 or TRBD2 (5 bases each). Germline V lookup: CDR1 GTSNPN, CDR2 SVGIG (reference sequence). This CDR3 has 16 residues. The V end lost 0 bases, the J end lost 2 bases, and 17 bases lay between the germline ends. The CDR3 reads CAWSVLRGRVAYEQYF. The CDR3 nucleotides read TGTGCCTGGAGTGTACTCCGGGGCAGGGTGGCCTACGAGCAGTACTTC.

This sequence joins TRBV9 and TRBJ2-4, with 12 bases matching TRBD2. CDR3 length: 14 residues. The V gene's germline CDR1 is SGDLS and CDR2 YYNGEE. V was pared by 5 bases and J by 8 bases, with 5 bases of the junction left unmatched. The CDR3 region is CASSALAGGDIQYF. The CDR3 coding sequence is TGTGCCAGCAGTGCACTAGCGGGAGGTGACATTCAGTACTTC.